The rows below give T cell receptor beta chains drawn from one sample of a study of blood T cell repertoires in COVID-19. The repertoire was sequenced with immunoSEQ multiplex PCR; TCRdb's copy has only in-frame clones and lacks some. The table records 100,000 to 150,000 clones, 80% to 90% of them present only once. Sequencing was carried out using PBMCs or T cells enriched from blood (not recorded which). Source of these receptors: a woman aged 45-60 years who had recovered from COVID-19. Each CDR3 is given with its conserved first and last residue. Each record gives: D gene, clone size, J gene, V gene, CDR3 protein, CDR3 DNA. A D gene is named only where the DNA matches it firmly. Some rows have no size entry. The others give once, few or many, or a class for an expanded clone.

>TRBD1|-|TRBJ1-1|TRBV7-9
CASTPGQGVKTEAFF
TGTGCCAGTACCCCGGGACAGGGGGTAAAAACTGAAGCTTTCTTT
>-|once|TRBJ1-5|TRBV11-2
CASSLAHRQPQHF
TGTGCCAGCAGCTTGGCCCACAGGCAGCCCCAGCATTTT
>TRBD1|once|TRBJ1-2|TRBV7-2
CASSLAIDRGGGGYTF
TGTGCCAGCAGCTTAGCAATCGACAGGGGAGGAGGGGGCTACACCTTC
>-|-|TRBJ1-2|TRBV3-1/TRBV3-2
CASSQEGGRGYTF
TGTGCCAGCAGCCAAGAAGGGGGTCGCGGCTACACCTTC
>TRBD1|-|TRBJ2-1|TRBV3-1/TRBV3-2
CASRPTGGEQFF
TGTGCCAGCAGGCCTACAGGGGGTGAGCAGTTCTTC
>TRBD1|-|TRBJ1-5|TRBV7-2
CASSLGPGGWQPQHF
TGTGCCAGCAGCTTAGGGCCAGGGGGCTGGCAGCCCCAGCATTTT
>TRBD1|-|TRBJ2-2|TRBV7-6
CASTIGWGTGVPGELFF
TGTGCCAGCACCATTGGTTGGGGGACAGGGGTCCCCGGGGAGCTGTTTTTT
>TRBD1|-|TRBJ2-7|TRBV6-1
CASSELVVAGGNEQYF
TGTGCCAGCAGTGAATTAGTGGTGGCAGGGGGCAACGAGCAGTACTTC
>-|-|TRBJ1-3|TRBV5-1
CASSLRGSLEIGNTIYF
TGCGCCAGCAGCTTGAGAGGGTCCCTCGAGATTGGAAACACCATATATTTT
>-|-|TRBJ1-6|TRBV6-5
CASNSLEVNSPLHF
TGTGCCAGCAATTCCCTCGAGGTGAATTCACCCCTCCACTTT
>-|-|TRBJ2-7|TRBV6-5
CASSSLDIGYEQYF
TGTGCCAGCAGTTCCCTGGACATCGGTTACGAGCAGTACTTC
>-|once|TRBJ2-3|TRBV3-1/TRBV3-2
CASSQAGIDTQYF
TGTGCCAGCAGCCAAGCAGGGATAGATACGCAGTATTTT
>TRBD1|-|TRBJ1-5|TRBV24-1
CATSDPNPIRDRESAQHF
TGTGCCACCAGTGACCCTAACCCTATCCGGGACAGGGAGTCGGCCCAGCATTTT
>TRBD2|-|TRBJ2-1|TRBV9
CASSAQTGTSGEQFF
TGTGCCAGCAGCGCGCAGACAGGGACTAGCGGGGAGCAGTTCTTC
>-|-|TRBJ1-1|TRBV6-5
CASSYSGKGNTEAFF
TGTGCCAGCAGTTACTCCGGGAAGGGGAACACTGAAGCTTTCTTT
>TRBD2|-|TRBJ2-7|TRBV5-1
CASSEGGGAYEQYF
TGCGCCAGCAGCGAGGGCGGGGGGGCCTACGAGCAGTACTTC
>TRBD2|-|TRBJ2-5|TRBV5-4
CASSPTGGAAVQETQYF
TGTGCCAGCAGCCCCACGGGGGGGGCGGCGGTCCAAGAGACCCAGTACTTC